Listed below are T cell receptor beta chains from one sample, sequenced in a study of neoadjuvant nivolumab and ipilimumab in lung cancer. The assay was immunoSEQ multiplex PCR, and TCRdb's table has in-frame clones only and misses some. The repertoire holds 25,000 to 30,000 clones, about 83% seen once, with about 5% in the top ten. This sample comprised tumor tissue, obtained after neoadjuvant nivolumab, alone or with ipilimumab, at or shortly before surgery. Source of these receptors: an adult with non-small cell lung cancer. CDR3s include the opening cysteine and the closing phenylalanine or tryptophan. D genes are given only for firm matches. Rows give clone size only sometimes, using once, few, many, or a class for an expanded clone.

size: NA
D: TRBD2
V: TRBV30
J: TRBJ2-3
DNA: TGTGCCTGGGCCGGGACTAGCCAAGATACGCAGTATTTT
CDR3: CAWAGTSQDTQYF

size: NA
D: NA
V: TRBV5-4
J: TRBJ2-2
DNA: TGTGCCAGCAGCAGGGGATTAGCGGAAAACACCGGGGAGCTGTTTTTT
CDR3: CASSRGLAENTGELFF

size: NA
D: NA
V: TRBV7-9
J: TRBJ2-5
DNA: TGTGCCAGCAGCTTAGGGGGGAGGCGAGAGACCCAGTACTTC
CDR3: CASSLGGRRETQYF

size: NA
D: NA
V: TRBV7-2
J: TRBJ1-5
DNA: TGTGCCAGCAGCTCGCCACAGGAGCCCCAGCATTTT
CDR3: CASSSPQEPQHF

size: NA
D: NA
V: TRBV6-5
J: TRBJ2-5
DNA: TGTGCCAGCAGGGGTTTAGCGGCTCAAGAGACCCAGTACTTC
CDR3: CASRGLAAQETQYF

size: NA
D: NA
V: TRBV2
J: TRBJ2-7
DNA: TGTGCCACCGGACGGGAGTCCTACGAGCAGTACTTC
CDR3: CATGRESYEQYF

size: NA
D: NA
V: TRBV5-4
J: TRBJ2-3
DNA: TGTGCCAGCAGCTTTTCAGGGGAGGGTGATACGCAGTATTTT
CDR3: CASSFSGEGDTQYF

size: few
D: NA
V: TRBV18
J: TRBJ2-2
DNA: TGTGCCAGCTCACCACACACTCAGAACACCGGGGAGCTGTTTTTT
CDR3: CASSPHTQNTGELFF

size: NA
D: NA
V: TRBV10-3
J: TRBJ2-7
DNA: TGTGCCATCAGTGAGCCCCGGGATTTTACCTACGAGCAGTACTTC
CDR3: CAISEPRDFTYEQYF

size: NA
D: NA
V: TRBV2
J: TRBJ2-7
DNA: TGTGCCAGCATGAAGTCGGTGTCCCTTCTTTACGAGCAGTACTTC
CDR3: CASMKSVSLLYEQYF

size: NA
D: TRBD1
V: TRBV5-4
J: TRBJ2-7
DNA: TGTGCCAGCAGCCAGGGACAGTTTTCCTACGAGCAGTACTTC
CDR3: CASSQGQFSYEQYF

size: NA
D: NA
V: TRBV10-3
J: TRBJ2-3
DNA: TGTGCCATCAGTCTTCTTGGGGGTAGCACGAGGGCAGATACGCAGTATTTT
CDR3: CAISLLGGSTRADTQYF

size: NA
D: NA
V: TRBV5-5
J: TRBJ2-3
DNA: TGTGCCAGCAGCCCCGACGGGCTTGGGGATACGCAGTATTTT
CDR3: CASSPDGLGDTQYF

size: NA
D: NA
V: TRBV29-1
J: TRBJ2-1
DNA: TGCAGCGTTGAAGGGGGGCCCAGCTCCTACAATGAGCAGTTCTTC
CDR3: CSVEGGPSSYNEQFF

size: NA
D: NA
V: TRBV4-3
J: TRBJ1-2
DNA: TGCGCCAGCAGCCAAGATAGGGCCCGCGGGACAAACTATGGCTACACCTTC
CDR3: CASSQDRARGTNYGYTF

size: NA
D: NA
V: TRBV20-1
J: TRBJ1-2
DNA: TGCAGTGCTCTACAGGGAAGCACCTTC
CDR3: CSALQGSTF

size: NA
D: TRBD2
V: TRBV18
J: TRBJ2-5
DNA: TGTGCCAGCTCACGGCCGGGACTAGCGGGAATAGGCCAAGAGACCCAGTACTTC
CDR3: CASSRPGLAGIGQETQYF

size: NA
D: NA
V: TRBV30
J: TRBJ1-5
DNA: TGTGCCTGGAGCCACGCGGGGGGAGATCAGCCCCAGCATTTT
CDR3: CAWSHAGGDQPQHF

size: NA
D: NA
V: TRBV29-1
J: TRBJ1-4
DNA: TGCAGCGTTGAAGATTCGGTTGCCGGAAAACTGTTTTTT
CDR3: CSVEDSVAGKLFF

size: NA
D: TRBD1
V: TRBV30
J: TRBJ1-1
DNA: TGTGCCTGGAGTGAACAGGGGGACACTGAAGCTTTCTTT
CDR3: CAWSEQGDTEAFF

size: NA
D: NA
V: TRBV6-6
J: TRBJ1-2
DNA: TGTGCCAGCAGCCCCGAGGGGGATGGCTACACCTTC
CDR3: CASSPEGDGYTF

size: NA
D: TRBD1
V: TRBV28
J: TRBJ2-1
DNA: TGTGCCAGCACAGGGGGCCCCTACAATGAGCAGTTCTTC
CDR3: CASTGGPYNEQFF

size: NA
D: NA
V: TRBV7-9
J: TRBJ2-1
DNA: TGTGCCAGCAGCTTAGCTGCTAGCGTAGGCAATGAGCAGTTCTTC
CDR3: CASSLAASVGNEQFF